This TCR beta chain appears in the sequencing data of a study of identical twins. TCRdb called the 5' RACE reads again in MiXCR, with one record for every CDR3 protein. This sample has some 760,000 distinct CDR3 sequences, with 15% to 20% found just once. Germline loops: CDR1 DFQATT, CDR2 SNEGSKA (reference sequence). Trimming removed 5 bases from V and 0 bases from J, with 13 bases in between. CDR3 size: 15 residues. These data were also reused for a study on T cells expressing NK-cell markers. That study reports: With an anti-gamma-delta TCR antibody, sorting in several experiments was kept to alpha-beta TCR T cells.

The sample taken for sequencing was PBMCs. The receptor's source is a woman between 18 and 29 years old in good health. This chain joins TRBV20-1 and TRBJ2-2, with D perhaps being TRBD1 or TRBD2 (5 bases each). The CDR3: CSAEGRVANTGELFF. CDR3 nucleotides: TGCAGTGCTGAGGGGCGGGTCGCGAACACCGGGGAGCTGTTTTTT.